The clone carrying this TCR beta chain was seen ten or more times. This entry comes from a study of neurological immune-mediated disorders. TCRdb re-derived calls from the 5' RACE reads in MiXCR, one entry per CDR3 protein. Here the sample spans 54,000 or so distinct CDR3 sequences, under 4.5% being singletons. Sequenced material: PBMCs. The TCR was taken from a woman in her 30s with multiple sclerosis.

CDR3 bases: TGTGCCAGCAGAGGATACGACCTTGGCTACACCTTC. It is translated as CASRGYDLGYTF. The chain joins TRBV6-6 to TRBJ1-2; the D is unclear. V was shortened by 6 bases and J by 7 bases, with 12 bases between the two germline ends. This CDR3 has 12 amino acids. Germline assignment: CDR1 MNHNY and CDR2 SVGAGI (reference sequence).